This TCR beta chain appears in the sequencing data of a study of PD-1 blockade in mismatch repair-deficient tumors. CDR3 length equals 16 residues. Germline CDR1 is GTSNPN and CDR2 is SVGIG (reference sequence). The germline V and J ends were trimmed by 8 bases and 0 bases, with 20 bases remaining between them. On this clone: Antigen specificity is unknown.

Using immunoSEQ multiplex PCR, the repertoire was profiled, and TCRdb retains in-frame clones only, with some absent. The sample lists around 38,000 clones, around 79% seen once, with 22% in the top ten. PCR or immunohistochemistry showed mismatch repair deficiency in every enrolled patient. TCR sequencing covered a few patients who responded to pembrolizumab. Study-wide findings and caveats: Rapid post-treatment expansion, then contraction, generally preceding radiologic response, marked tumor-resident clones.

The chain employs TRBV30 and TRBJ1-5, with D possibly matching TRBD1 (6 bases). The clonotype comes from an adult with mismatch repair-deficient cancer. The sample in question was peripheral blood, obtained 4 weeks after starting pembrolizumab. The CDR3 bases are TGTGCCCCCTCTCCCCTCGACAGGTTTAGCAATCAGCCCCAGCATTTT. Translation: CAPSPLDRFSNQPQHF. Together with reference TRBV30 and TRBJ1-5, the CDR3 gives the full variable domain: SQTIHQWPATLVQPVGSPLSLECTVEGTSNPNLYWYRQAAGRGLQLLFYSVGIGQISSEVPQNLSASRPQDRQFILSSKKLLLSDSGFYLCAPSPLDRFSNQPQHFGDGTRLSIL.